What follows are 25 T cell receptor beta chains derived from one specimen sequenced in a study of shared clonotypes between healthy human individuals. TCRdb's table, derived via immunoSEQ multiplex PCR, lists solely in-frame clones and lacks some. The sample includes about 1,800,000 clones, about 95% seen only once; the top ten take roughly 1%. Terminally differentiated effector memory CD45RA+ cells were left out of the naive CD8 fraction, which was CD45RO-negative and positively selected for CCR7. Material: naive CD8+ T cells sorted from blood. The receptors shown here come from a man younger than 35 in good health.

The chain couples TRBV4-1 to TRBJ1-1, with TRBD1 as a possible D gene (5 bases). The CDR3 length is 15 residues. Trimming removed 1 base from V and 4 bases from J, with 13 bases in between. The V gene's germline CDR1 is MGHRA and CDR2 YSYEKL. The CDR3 loop reads CASSQGTFGGTEAFF. The CDR3 DNA follows: TGCGCCAGCAGCCAAGGGACGTTTGGGGGCACTGAAGCTTTCTTT.

The rearrangement links TRBV4-1 to TRBJ2-5; 9 nucleotides line up with TRBD2. The germline gives CDR1 MGHRA, CDR2 YSYEKL. Trimming took 3 bases from V and 5 from J; bases not matched to a gene: 13. The CDR3 is made up of 17 amino acids. CDR3 nucleotide sequence: TGCGCCAGCAGCCACCCTCGTCGGGTAGCGGGAGAGGAGACCCAGTACTTC. Protein product: CASSHPRRVAGEETQYF.

As for this clone: The junction departs from germline at one end; a sequencing error may be responsible. The chain has TRBV15 and TRBJ2-7, with D maybe TRBD1 (6 bases). CDR1 and CDR2 (germline): LNHNV, YYDKDF (reference sequence). The CDR3 runs 16 residues. Here the CDR3 reads CATSGETGLASYEQYF. The CDR3, as DNA: TGTGCCACCAGCGGAGAGACAGGTCTGGCCTCCTACGAGCAGTACTTC.

CDR3 nucleotides: TGTGCCAGCACCCTGGGAGAGAATGAGCAGTTCTTC. This gives the protein CASTLGENEQFF. This sequence joins TRBV5-6 and TRBJ2-1, with D perhaps matching TRBD2 (5 bases). The V end lost 6 bases, the J end lost 7 bases, and 11 bases lay between the germline ends. Germline V lookup: CDR1 SGHDT, CDR2 YYEEEE. CDR3 length equals 12 residues.

The chain uses TRBV4-1 and TRBJ2-7; 8 bases align to TRBD1. The CDR3 extends over 13 amino acids. The J segment lost 6 bases and the V segment lost 5 bases, leaving 6 bases of the junction unmatched. The germline V gene encodes CDR1 MGHRA and CDR2 YSYEKL. CDR3 sequence reads: CASSLTGETEQYF. In nucleotides, the CDR3 is TGCGCCAGCAGCTTGACAGGGGAAACCGAGCAGTACTTC.

Regarding this clone: The same CDR3 is also encoded by other DNA sequences in this sample. J is TRBJ1-5 and V is TRBV19, with 8 bases identical to TRBD1. Germline CDR1 and CDR2: LNHDA and SQIVND (reference sequence). The CDR3 is 14 amino acids. With 3 bases clipped from V and 6 bases from J, the junction kept 4 bases outside the gene matches. CDR3 residues: CASSISTGGQPQHF. The CDR3 DNA reads as TGTGCCAGTAGTATCTCTACAGGGGGTCAGCCCCAGCATTTT.

The gene calls are TRBV9 and TRBJ1-2; perhaps TRBD1 as D (5 bases). Germline V gene lookup returns CDR1 SGDLS and CDR2 YYNGEE. V was shortened by 0 bases and J by 8 bases, with 14 bases between the two germline ends. The CDR3 covers 14 residues. CDR3 sequence (DNA): TGTGCCAGCAGCGTAGGGCAGGGACTAGGGGGCTACACCTTC. Translated, it gives CASSVGQGLGGYTF.

This chain uses TRBV13 with TRBJ1-3; no reliable D call. This CDR3 region has 14 residues. V lost 5 bases and J 4 bases, leaving 12 bases between the germline ends. The germline CDR1 and CDR2 sequences are PRHDT and FYEKMQ (reference sequence). CDR3 sequence (DNA): TGTGCCAGCAGCCCTGAATCCGGAGGAAACACCATATATTTT. This gives the protein CASSPESGGNTIYF. Full variable domain (remainder filled in from reference TRBV13 and TRBJ1-3): AAGVIQSPRHLIKEKRETATLKCYPIPRHDTVYWYQQGPGQDPQFLISFYEKMQSDKGSIPDRFSAQQFSDYHSELNMSSLELGDSALYFCASSPESGGNTIYFGEGSWLTVV.

The V gene is TRBV28, the J gene TRBJ2-5, with D tentatively TRBD2 (5 bases). Between the trimmed V and J ends, which lost 7 bases and 0 bases, there was a span of 21 bases. This CDR3 contains 17 residues. CDR1 is MDHEN and CDR2 is SYDVKM in the germline V gene. CDR3 coding DNA: TGTGCCAGCACCTACCGGGGATTCACCCGGTACCAAGAGACCCAGTACTTC. Its protein product is CASTYRGFTRYQETQYF.

The chain recombines TRBV11-2 with TRBJ1-3, with a weak D call TRBD1 (6 bases). CDR1 and CDR2 (germline): SGHAT, FQNNGV. The CDR3 consists of 14 residues. V lost 1 base and J lost 7, with 11 bases in between. CDR3 protein: CASSLGGGGNTIYF. Written as DNA, the CDR3 is TGTGCCAGCAGCTTAGGAGGGGGAGGCAACACCATATATTTT.

V and J are TRBV2 and TRBJ2-7, with D tentatively TRBD2 (6 bases). Trimming took 3 bases from V and 0 from J, leaving 9 bases between them. The CDR3 sequence is 14 residues long. Per germline, CDR1 SNHLY and CDR2 FYNNEI. The CDR3, as DNA: TGTGCCAGCAGTGATGCGGGGAACTCCTACGAGCAGTACTTC. Amino acid sequence: CASSDAGNSYEQYF.

This chain connects TRBV27 to TRBJ1-5; D call uncertain. V gave up 0 bases and J gave up 1 base, with 10 bases separating them. CDR1 MNHEY and CDR2 SMNVEV come from the germline V gene (reference sequence). This CDR3 is 16 amino acids long. CDR3 in DNA: TGTGCCAGCAGTTTATCGGGCACATCAAGCAATCAGCCCCAGCATTTT. It is translated as CASSLSGTSSNQPQHF.

V usage is TRBV18 and J usage is TRBJ2-1, with D perhaps TRBD2 (6 bases). The CDR3 extends over 13 amino acids. CDR1 and CDR2 from the germline V gene are KGHSH and LQKENI. V dropped 3 bases and J dropped 9 bases, with 12 bases sitting between them. CDR3 in amino acids: CASSPTGGTEQFF. CDR3 nucleotide sequence: TGTGCCAGCTCACCGACCGGAGGGACTGAGCAGTTCTTC.

The chain employs TRBV27 and TRBJ2-3; 8 bases agree with TRBD2. CDR1 is MNHEY and CDR2 is SMNVEV in the germline V gene (reference sequence). This CDR3 comprises 13 residues. The V segment lost 8 bases and the J segment 2 bases; nucleotides outside the gene matches: 3. CDR3 loop: CASRSGVTDTQYF. In DNA, the CDR3 is TGTGCCAGCCGTAGCGGGGTCACAGATACGCAGTATTTT.

The genes are TRBV4-3 and TRBJ2-5, with 9 bases matching TRBD1. Germline V gives CDR1 LGHNA, CDR2 YSLEER. The CDR3 consists of 17 residues. After removal of 0 bases from V and 1 base from J, the junction contained 6 bases not matched to a gene. The CDR3 coding sequence is TGCGCCAGCAGCCAAGATTTCGGGACAGGGATCCAAGAGACCCAGTACTTC. It yields the protein CASSQDFGTGIQETQYF.

This chain connects TRBV13 to TRBJ2-3, with D tentatively TRBD2 (5 bases). The CDR3 spans 15 residues. The V and J ends lost 4 bases and 0 bases respectively, with 11 bases between them. Germline V CDR1 and CDR2: PRHDT, FYEKMQ (reference sequence). The CDR3 DNA follows: TGTGCCAGCAGCTCCTTCGGGGAGAGCACAGATACGCAGTATTTT. Its protein is CASSSFGESTDTQYF.

This rearrangement joins TRBV19 to TRBJ2-2, with TRBD1 as a possible D gene (5 bases). Trimming stripped 11 bases from V and 1 base from J, with 14 bases between. The CDR3 covers 14 residues. CDR1 and CDR2 from the germline V gene are LNHDA and SQIVND (reference sequence). DNA of the CDR3: TGTGCCTCCGACCAAAGGGGGAACACCGGGGAGCTGTTTTTT. Amino acid sequence: CASDQRGNTGELFF.

The V gene is TRBV9, the J gene TRBJ1-1; D remains ambiguous. The CDR3 contains 11 residues. Germline loops: CDR1 SGDLS, CDR2 YYNGEE. V was trimmed by 7 bases and J by 10 bases, leaving 14 bases between them. CDR3 loop: CASGSGAVAFF. DNA of the CDR3: TGTGCCAGCGGATCCGGCGCCGTAGCTTTCTTT.

Details on this clone: The same CDR3 is also encoded by other DNA sequences in this sample. The V gene is TRBV9, the J gene TRBJ2-7; D not certain. CDR3 length equals 14 residues. Per germline, CDR1 SGDLS and CDR2 YYNGEE. Trimming took off 0 bases at V and 1 base at J, with 8 bases between the two ends. The CDR3 region is CASSVGERSYEQYF. CDR3 in DNA: TGTGCCAGCAGCGTAGGGGAACGATCCTACGAGCAGTACTTC.

The V and J genes are TRBV7-3 and TRBJ2-3, with 9 bases identical to TRBD2. CDR1 is SGHTA and CDR2 is FQGTGA in the germline V gene. This CDR3 has 17 residues. The V and J ends lost 0 bases and 0 bases, in that order; junction bases with no gene match: 4. The CDR3, as DNA: TGTGCCAGCAGCTTAACGTTAGCGGGGGAGAGCACAGATACGCAGTATTTT. Its translation is CASSLTLAGESTDTQYF.

The rearrangement joins TRBV7-9 to TRBJ2-7; the match to TRBD2 covers 9 bases. Germline CDR1 SEHNR, CDR2 FQNEAQ (reference sequence). This CDR3 region has 16 residues. The V gene end was trimmed by 4 bases and the J gene end by 2 bases; junction bases not matched to a gene: 9. CDR3 region: CASSSLSGLAPYEQYF. The CDR3 DNA follows: TGTGCCAGCAGCTCGCTTTCGGGACTAGCTCCCTACGAGCAGTACTTC.

The V and J genes are TRBV2 and TRBJ1-4, with D maybe TRBD1 (6 bases). Germline values: CDR1 SNHLY, CDR2 FYNNEI. Trimming removed 5 bases at V and 4 bases at J, with 17 bases between. The CDR3 contains 16 residues. CDR3 protein: CASSPGTLALNEKLFF. DNA for the CDR3: TGTGCCAGCAGTCCCGGGACACTTGCACTTAATGAAAAACTGTTTTTT. The variable domain in full, completed from reference TRBV2 and TRBJ1-4, reads EPEVTQTPSHQVTQMGQEVILRCVPISNHLYFYWYRQILGQKVEFLVSFYNNEISEKSEIFDDQFSVERPDGSNFTLKIRSTKLEDSAMYFCASSPGTLALNEKLFFGSGTQLSVL.

The gene calls are TRBV5-6 and TRBJ1-1, with D tentatively TRBD1 (5 bases). Germline V gene sequence: CDR1 SGHDT, CDR2 YYEEEE. The V and J ends lost 7 bases and 0 bases respectively, with 13 bases between them. The CDR3 runs 14 residues. Here the CDR3 reads CASAAPGMNTEAFF. In DNA form, the CDR3 reads TGTGCCAGCGCCGCCCCAGGGATGAACACTGAAGCTTTCTTT.

The rearrangement links TRBV5-6 to TRBJ1-1, with D perhaps TRBD1 (5 bases). CDR1 SGHDT and CDR2 YYEEEE come from the germline V gene. This CDR3 region has 16 residues. V dropped 9 bases and J dropped 1 base, with 22 bases sitting between them. The CDR3 nucleotides are TGTGCCAAGCAGCTTGGGCCAGGCAGGGAGAACACTGAAGCTTTCTTT. It translates to CAKQLGPGRENTEAFF.

The chain links TRBV5-1 to TRBJ1-3; D remains unclear. Between the trimmed V and J ends, which lost 2 bases and 0 bases, there was a span of 15 bases. Germline-derived CDR1 and CDR2 are SGHRS and YFSETQ. The CDR3 has 17 amino acids. CDR3 DNA: TGCGCCAGCAGCTTAGGAACAGCACCACTCTCTGGAAACACCATATATTTT. Its translation: CASSLGTAPLSGNTIYF.